This T cell receptor (beta chain) was recorded in a study of radiotherapy plus CTLA-4 blockade in lung cancer. Study findings and constraints: After radiotherapy and ipilimumab, tumor-derived clones expanded in peripheral blood.

Between the trimmed V and J ends, which lost 7 bases and 7 bases, there was a span of 19 bases. Germline assignment: CDR1 SGHTA and CDR2 FQGNSA. The CDR3 covers 15 residues. Of note for this clone: No antigen is known for it.

Using immunoSEQ multiplex PCR, the repertoire was profiled, and TCRdb retains in-frame clones only, with some absent. The sample has about 39,000 clones, 60% to 80% seen once; the top ten hold about 22%. This sequence was found in a human donor with non-small cell lung cancer that progressed on radiotherapy plus ipilimumab. The sequencing here drew on peripheral blood, taken from a patient treated with radiotherapy plus ipilimumab. The chain combines TRBV7-2 with TRBJ2-2, with D possibly TRBD2 on 6 matching bases. In DNA, the CDR3 is TGTGCCAGCACCCGAAGGAGGGGCGGGGTCGGGGAGCTGTTTTTT. It translates to CASTRRRGGVGELFF.